These T cell receptor beta chains were read from a single sample in a study of identical twins. Using its own MiXCR run on the 5' RACE reads, TCRdb lists one record per CDR3 protein. Among around 240,000 distinct CDR3 sequences listed, around 7% were seen once. These data were likewise used in another study, on yellow fever vaccine responses in identical twins.

The sequenced sample was memory (CD45RO+) T cells sorted from blood. The receptors were sampled from a woman between 18 and 29 years old in good health. Both conserved end residues are part of each CDR3. The D gene is left open where the match is weak. The size field is filled for only some rows; it gives once, few, many or a size class.

v_call	clone_size	d_call	j_call	cdr3_length	cdr3_nt	cdr3_aa
TRBV11-2	many	TRBD1	TRBJ1-2	14	TGTGCCAGCAGTTCGGGAGGGACAGTTTATGGCTACACCTTC	CASSSGGTVYGYTF
TRBV9	many	NA	TRBJ2-1	12	TGTGCCAGCAGCGTAGGAGGGGGGGGTAAGTTCTTC	CASSVGGGGKFF
TRBV13	NA	TRBD2	TRBJ2-2	18	TGTACCTGCACCCCGGGACTAGCGGGATGGGGGAGCACCGGGGAGCTGTTTTTT	CTCTPGLAGWGSTGELFF
TRBV28	many	NA	TRBJ1-5	16	TGTGCCAGCAGTTTCGTCCAGCGATATAGCAATCAGCCCCAGCATTTT	CASSFVQRYSNQPQHF
TRBV20-1	many	NA	TRBJ2-3	12	TGCAGTGCTGCGGAGAGCACAGATACGCAGTATTTT	CSAAESTDTQYF
TRBV7-8	NA	TRBD2	TRBJ2-4	16	TGTGCCAGCAGTTCCCAGCGCGGGGGTCCTCCAAACATTCAGTACTTC	CASSSQRGGPPNIQYF
TRBV5-1	NA	NA	TRBJ2-6	16	TGCGCCAGCACGTCTGGGGGGGGGCACTGGGCCAACGTCCTGACTTTC	CASTSGGGHWANVLTF
TRBV5-6	many	TRBD1	TRBJ1-5	17	TGTGCCAGCAGCAGTAGGGGGCGGGGAATTAGCAATCAGCCCCAGCATTTT	CASSSRGRGISNQPQHF
TRBV18	few	NA	TRBJ2-7	14	TGTGCCAGCTCACCACCGTACAGCAGCTACGAGCAGTACTTC	CASSPPYSSYEQYF
TRBV12-3/TRBV12-4	many	TRBD2	TRBJ2-7	15	TGTGCCAGCAGTCCATCCTTAGCGGGTCTCTACGAGCAGTACTTC	CASSPSLAGLYEQYF
TRBV6-5	many	TRBD1	TRBJ1-4	17	TGTGCCAGCAGTTATACTGTCTATCGGGACAGTCCACCGGGACTGTTTTTT	CASSYTVYRDSPPGLFF
TRBV12-3/TRBV12-4	many	TRBD1	TRBJ1-4	15	TGTGCCAGCAGTTTGGGGACAGGGGGCATTGGAAAACTGTTTTTT	CASSLGTGGIGKLFF
TRBV20-1	many	NA	TRBJ1-5	16	TGCAGTGCCGCTTTGCCGGAGGGTGGGGGTAATCAGCCCCAGCATTTT	CSAALPEGGGNQPQHF
TRBV10-2	few	TRBD1	TRBJ2-5	13	TGCGCCAGCACCCGGGACAGCCAAGAGACCCAGTACTTC	CASTRDSQETQYF
TRBV16	many	TRBD1	TRBJ1-2	15	TGTGCCAGCAGCCCCGCGCGGGACAGCGCTTATGGCTACACCTTC	CASSPARDSAYGYTF
TRBV6-4	NA	NA	TRBJ2-2	14	TGTGCCAGCAGTGACACCGGGACGACCGGGGAGCTGTTTTTT	CASSDTGTTGELFF
TRBV24-1	NA	NA	TRBJ2-3	11	TGTGCCACCAGTGCGACTTATACGCAGTATTTT	CATSATYTQYF
TRBV20-1	many	NA	TRBJ1-5	14	TGCAGTGCTAGAGGAGGGGCGGGCAATCAGCCCCAGCATTTT	CSARGGAGNQPQHF
TRBV20-1	NA	NA	TRBJ2-3	12	TGCAGTGCTAGAGGACTTTCAGATACGCAGTATTTT	CSARGLSDTQYF
TRBV24-1	NA	TRBD1	TRBJ2-1	16	TGTGCCACCAGTGACGCAACAGGGGCCTCTTACAATGAGCAGTTCTTC	CATSDATGASYNEQFF
TRBV20-1	NA	TRBD2	TRBJ2-7	17	TGCAGTGCTCGGGGGACCCCCGGGACTAGCGGGAGTTACGAGCAGTACTTC	CSARGTPGTSGSYEQYF
TRBV4-2	few	NA	TRBJ2-7	15	TGTGCCAGCAGCCAAGAGTCGGGGATGCCCTACGAGCAGTACTTC	CASSQESGMPYEQYF
TRBV25-1	few	NA	TRBJ2-5	15	TGTGCCAGCAGTGGCCTTGCGGGTTTACAAGAGACCCAGTACTTC	CASSGLAGLQETQYF
TRBV6-4	NA	NA	TRBJ2-2	14	TGTGCCAGCAGTGACGGTGAGGGTTCCGGGGAGCTGTTTTTT	CASSDGEGSGELFF
TRBV11-2	many	TRBD2	TRBJ2-3	15	TGTGCCAGTAAAGCGGGGGTGATAAGCACAGATACGCAGTATTTT	CASKAGVISTDTQYF
TRBV20-1	NA	TRBD1	TRBJ2-3	15	TGCAGTGCTAGAGAGACCGGGACAGGGAGAGATACGCAGTATTTT	CSARETGTGRDTQYF
TRBV4-1	many	TRBD2	TRBJ2-3	17	TGCGCCAGCAGCCAAGTAGGAAGCGGGGGGGCCACAGATACGCAGTATTTT	CASSQVGSGGATDTQYF
TRBV28	NA	TRBD1	TRBJ2-5	15	TGTGCCAGCAGTTTGAAAGGGGGCAGGGGAGAGACCCAGTACTTC	CASSLKGGRGETQYF
TRBV3-1	many	TRBD2	TRBJ2-7	17	TGTGCCAGCAGCCGCACAATACTAGCGGAGCCCTCCTACGAGCAGTACTTC	CASSRTILAEPSYEQYF
TRBV20-1	NA	NA	TRBJ2-3	12	TGCAGTGTTAACAATCCTACGGATACGCAGTATTTT	CSVNNPTDTQYF
TRBV7-6	few	TRBD1	TRBJ1-1	13	TGTGCCAGCAGACTTACAGGGGGGACTGAAGCTTTCTTT	CASRLTGGTEAFF
TRBV11-2	many	NA	TRBJ1-3	15	TGTGCCAGCAGCCCGGGGAGGGCCTCTGGAAACACCATATATTTT	CASSPGRASGNTIYF
TRBV14	many	TRBD1	TRBJ1-1	17	TGTGCCAGCAGCCAGCACCACCGGGGACAGATAAACACTGAAGCTTTCTTT	CASSQHHRGQINTEAFF
TRBV12-3/TRBV12-4	NA	NA	TRBJ1-1	15	TGTGCCAGCAGTTTAATGGTCGGGGGTACTACTGAAGCTTTCTTT	CASSLMVGGTTEAFF
TRBV28	many	TRBD1	TRBJ2-1	16	TGTGCCAGCAGTTTCGGGGGCGGACAGGGGGACAATGAGCAGTTCTTC	CASSFGGGQGDNEQFF
TRBV7-2	many	TRBD2	TRBJ2-1	16	TGTGCCAGCAGCCCAAAGGGACTAATTTTCGACAATGAGCAGTTCTTC	CASSPKGLIFDNEQFF
TRBV5-4	NA	TRBD2	TRBJ2-3	18	TGTGCCAGCAGCTTGGCAGGACTAGCGGGAGGGTACACAGATACGCAGTATTTT	CASSLAGLAGGYTDTQYF
TRBV7-9	many	TRBD2	TRBJ2-2	15	TGTGCCAGCAGCTTAGGCATTACTAGCGTCGGGGAGCTGTTTTTT	CASSLGITSVGELFF
TRBV2	few	NA	TRBJ2-1	15	TGTGCCAGCGGACTTCGGGCGAGGGCGGGAAATGAGCAGTTCTTC	CASGLRARAGNEQFF
TRBV4-2	few	NA	TRBJ1-2	14	TGTGCCAGCAGCCAGGGACGGGACGGGAATGGCTACACCTTC	CASSQGRDGNGYTF
TRBV20-1	many	TRBD1	TRBJ1-4	14	TGCAGTGCTAGAGGGGACAGGGTCAATGAAAAACTGTTTTTT	CSARGDRVNEKLFF
TRBV20-1	few	NA	TRBJ2-5	14	TGCAGTGCCCCGAGGTCCGACCGGAAAGAGACCCAGTACTTC	CSAPRSDRKETQYF
TRBV10-3	many	NA	TRBJ1-5	15	TGTGCCATCAGTCCCGACAGATTTAGCAATCAGCCCCAGCATTTT	CAISPDRFSNQPQHF
TRBV5-1	many	NA	TRBJ1-3	17	TGCGCCAGCAGCGAAGGGGGTACAAGCCTCTCTGGAAACACCATATATTTT	CASSEGGTSLSGNTIYF
TRBV29-1	many	NA	TRBJ2-5	14	TGCAGCGTTTTACGGACAGTCCGCCAAGAGACCCAGTACTTC	CSVLRTVRQETQYF
TRBV6-1	many	NA	TRBJ2-1	11	TGTGCCAGCAGCACGTACGATGAGCAGTTCTTC	CASSTYDEQFF
TRBV5-1	many	TRBD1	TRBJ2-5	17	TGCGCCAGCAGTTTGACTCCGACAGGGGGGCCCCAAGAGACCCAGTACTTC	CASSLTPTGGPQETQYF
TRBV13	NA	NA	TRBJ2-1	14	TGTGCCAGCTCCCGAGGCGGGGTGGGCAATGAGCAGTTCTTC	CASSRGGVGNEQFF
TRBV12-3/TRBV12-4	many	NA	TRBJ1-2	13	TGTGCCAGCAGGACGGGACACCGGAGGGGCTACACCTTC	CASRTGHRRGYTF
TRBV12-3/TRBV12-4	many	NA	TRBJ2-3	12	TGTGCCAGCAGGGCAGCAGGTGATACGCAGTATTTT	CASRAAGDTQYF
TRBV13	NA	TRBD1	TRBJ1-1	15	TGTGCCAGCAGCTCACACCGACAGGGCGACACTGAAGCTTTCTTT	CASSSHRQGDTEAFF
TRBV6-1	NA	NA	TRBJ1-3	14	TGTGCCAGCAGGCCCCCCTACTCTGGAAACACCATATATTTT	CASRPPYSGNTIYF